This TCR beta chain was profiled in a study of blood T cell repertoires in COVID-19 (dated by TCRdb to 2019 to 2021). Background for the entire study: The collaborator samples originated in the United States, Italy and Spain and spanned the acute and convalescent phases of COVID-19. The material from the prospective study consisted of cDNA or gDNA derived from T cells, B-cell-depleted T cells, or PBMCs. The dataset comprised deeply sampled blood TCRbeta repertoires from subjects exposed to, actively infected with, or recovered from COVID-19. The repertoires were released in a freely available public database meant as a resource for research on the immune response to SARS-CoV-2. The samples were drawn from the first 160 participants of the ongoing ImmuneRACE study and from more than 1,000 subjects provided by 6 global collaborators. Sample metadata almost always included a de-identified subject ID, COVID-19 status, age in years and sex. Where HLA class I and class II types were available, the types were taken from metadata supplied by the sample provider, not from assay-based typing.

TCRbeta CDR3 regions were amplified from genomic DNA by means of the immunoSEQ Assay, a bias-controlled multiplex PCR. On the authors' methods: The number of nucleated cells in each sample was estimated from the amplification of reference gene primers within the assay. To quantify the absolute abundance of each unique TCRbeta CDR3 rearrangement, sequence reads were collapsed and filtered. For each sample, productive Simpson clonality was calculated as the square root of Simpson's diversity index over productive rearrangements. This is the immuneACCESS table as TCRdb keeps it, with only in-frame sequences that have V and J called. A part of the clones is gone; compared with another copy, unresolved V genes explain less than half, and the rest is unexplained. Clone size and the V and J calls come from that table; the DNA yielded D and trimming. Within this sample are about 73,000 clones, with more than 80% of them counted one time only. The ten largest clonotypes hold 20% of the sample.

The CDR3 runs 16 amino acids, cysteine and phenylalanine included. Only the CDR3 region is kept as DNA, spanning 48 bases read in frame from base 1. The germline V gene provides CDR1 MNHEY and CDR2 SVGAGI. The germline ends are 14 bases apart after V is trimmed by 3 bases and J by 0 bases. Broad study findings and their caveats: How much clinical and demographic metadata was included differed by source and by participant, and the metadata was provided uncurated.

A remark on this clone: Its antigen specificity is not known. Nothing much larger sits one base from this clone, and base qualities are not available.

Collaborating institutions collected whole blood in K2EDTA tubes following their own protocols. Collaborator samples were shipped for TCRbeta analysis as frozen whole blood, isolated PBMCs, or DNA extracted from either sample type. The sequence links TRBV6-5 to TRBJ1-2; perhaps TRBD1 is the D gene, with 6 bases matching. The clonotype originates from a woman in her 70s with acute or convalescent COVID-19. Sequencing was carried out using peripheral blood. The encoded CDR3 is CASSYAGAATNYGYTF. The nucleotide sequence is TGTGCCAGCAGTTATGCGGGGGCAGCAACTAACTATGGCTACACCTTC.